Presented here are 17 T cell receptor beta chains from one specimen sequenced in a study of a mutant IDH1 vaccine in newly diagnosed glioma. Their antigen targets remain unknown. The protocol was immunoSEQ multiplex PCR, while the TCRdb copy is restricted to in-frame clones and leaves out a portion. The sample includes about 40,000 clones, roughly nine tenths of them seen just once. Time point noted: week 5, during vaccination. Mutant IDH1 20-mer peptide, at 300 ug, made up each vaccine dose, with topical imiquimod. The sequencing used PBMCs, collected from a glioma patient whose treatment included an IDH1 peptide vaccine. All receptors come from a man aged 50 to 60 with glioma.

This chain links TRBV10-3 with TRBJ2-3; D ambiguous. V was cut by 0 bases and J by 1 base, with 11 bases left in between. This CDR3 contains 16 residues. Germline V CDR1 and CDR2: ENHRY, SYGVKD. CDR3 protein: CAISESMAERTDTQYF. The CDR3 DNA sequence: TGTGCCATCAGTGAGTCGATGGCAGAACGCACAGATACGCAGTATTTT.

The chain has TRBV6-1 and TRBJ1-2; no definite D call. Looked up from germline, CDR1 is MNHNS and CDR2 is SASEGT. The length of the CDR3 is 13 residues. Trimming cost V 6 bases and J 4 bases, with 12 bases left between them. In DNA, the CDR3 is TGTGCCAGCAGCACACGTCCCGGCTATGGCTACACCTTC. Its translation: CASSTRPGYGYTF.

The chain carries TRBV19 and TRBJ1-1; no clear D gene. Per the germline V gene, CDR1 is LNHDA and CDR2 is SQIVND (reference sequence). The CDR3 consists of 16 residues. Deletions cut 8 bases from V and 6 bases from J, with 25 bases between. CDR3 sequence: CASSLGERRWFSEAFF. The CDR3 coding sequence is TGTGCCAGTTCCCTGGGTGAAAGGCGGTGGTTCTCTGAAGCTTTCTTT.

The chain recombines TRBV7-9 with TRBJ1-1; D is unresolved. V was shortened by 5 bases and J by 7 bases, with 14 bases between the two germline ends. The CDR3 loop spans 13 amino acids. Germline V lookup: CDR1 SEHNR, CDR2 FQNEAQ (reference sequence). The CDR3 DNA reads TGTGCCAGCAGCCCCACAGTGGGCAGTGAAGCTTTCTTT. Protein sequence: CASSPTVGSEAFF.

The rearrangement joins TRBV30 to TRBJ2-5; D uncertain. The CDR3 extends over 12 amino acids. Looked up from germline, CDR1 is GTSNPN and CDR2 is SVGIG (reference sequence). The V end was cut by 0 bases, the J end by 5 bases, with 7 bases between. The CDR3 coding sequence is TGTGCCTGGAGTGTACTGTCCGAGACCCAGTACTTC. It specifies CAWSVLSETQYF.

The chain has TRBV11-2 and TRBJ2-5; D unresolved. The CDR3 is made up of 14 amino acids. Germline CDR1 and CDR2: SGHAT and FQNNGV. V gave up 4 bases and J gave up 0 bases, with 9 bases separating them. The DNA for the CDR3 is TGTGCCAGCAGCTCGGCTGGACACCAAGAGACCCAGTACTTC. Its translation: CASSSAGHQETQYF.

This clone showed up just a few times. V usage is TRBV6-4 and J usage is TRBJ2-5; maybe TRBD2 (5 bases). Trimming stripped 5 bases from V and 3 bases from J, with 10 bases between. Germline values: CDR1 MRHNA, CDR2 SNTAGT. The CDR3 length is 13 residues. In DNA form, the CDR3 reads TGTGCCAGCAGTATGCGGGCGGAAGAGACCCAGTACTTC. As protein: CASSMRAEETQYF.

This chain links TRBV4-1 with TRBJ1-2; tentatively, D is TRBD1 (5 bases). The V and J ends lost 0 bases and 9 bases respectively, with 17 bases between them. Germline loops: CDR1 MGHRA, CDR2 YSYEKL. The CDR3 consists of 15 residues. The CDR3 reads CASSQDIHTGISYTF. The DNA for the CDR3 is TGCGCCAGCAGCCAAGATATACATACAGGCATAAGCTACACCTTC.

The chain recombines TRBV5-1 with TRBJ2-7; D ambiguous. Per the germline V gene, CDR1 is SGHRS and CDR2 is YFSETQ. The CDR3 sequence is 17 residues long. The ends were cut back, 0 bases at V and 2 bases at J, with 18 bases in the middle. The CDR3 nucleotides are TGCGCCAGCAGCTTGGCGTACTACCCCGGCCGAACCTACGAGCAGTACTTC. Translation: CASSLAYYPGRTYEQYF. The whole variable domain, remainder taken from reference TRBV5-1 and TRBJ2-7, is KAGVTQTPRYLIKTRGQQVTLSCSPISGHRSVSWYQQTPGQGLQFLFEYFSETQRNKGNFPGRFSGRQFSNSRSEMNVSTLELGDSALYLCASSLAYYPGRTYEQYFGPGTRLTVT.

This rearrangement joins TRBV7-2 to TRBJ2-2; D perhaps matches TRBD1 (5 bases). V lost 4 bases, J lost 4 bases, and 10 bases lay in between. The CDR3 is 14 residues long. The germline CDR1 and CDR2 sequences are SGHTA and FQGNSA. CDR3 bases: TGTGCCAGCAGCTCGCAGGGTCGCACCGGGGAGCTGTTTTTT. Protein product: CASSSQGRTGELFF.

This clone was seen just once. In DNA, the CDR3 is TGTGCCAGTAGTCCGGCGACAGGGAACTTTTATGGCTACACCTTC. Protein sequence: CASSPATGNFYGYTF. This sequence joins TRBV19 and TRBJ1-2, with 7 bases fitting TRBD1. The germline V gene encodes CDR1 LNHDA and CDR2 SQIVND (reference sequence). The CDR3 sequence is 15 residues long. J gave up 5 bases and V 5 bases, and 11 bases lay outside the gene matches.

The J gene is TRBJ2-3, the V gene TRBV4-2; TRBD2 matches at 10 bases. The CDR3 consists of 16 residues. After removal of 0 bases from V and 6 bases from J, the junction contained 6 bases not matched to a gene. The V gene's germline CDR1 is LGHNA and CDR2 YNFKEQ. The CDR3 reads CASSQDVVSGGDTQYF. CDR3 coding DNA: TGTGCCAGCAGCCAAGATGTGGTTAGCGGGGGGGATACGCAGTATTTT.

The V gene is TRBV7-2, the J gene TRBJ2-7; 15 nucleotides match TRBD2. V shed 5 bases and J 3 bases; nucleotides not matched to a gene: 5. The CDR3 runs to 16 residues. Germline V gene sequence: CDR1 SGHTA, CDR2 FQGNSA. The CDR3 nucleotides read TGTGCCAGCAGCGAAGGACTAGCGGGGGGGCTCTACGAGCAGTACTTC. Protein sequence: CASSEGLAGGLYEQYF.

The chain carries TRBV28 and TRBJ1-1; TRBD1 matches 7 bases. Germline trimming cut 6 bases from V and 0 bases from J; bases unmatched to any gene: 7. This CDR3 has 15 amino acids. Germline loops: CDR1 MDHEN, CDR2 SYDVKM. CDR3: CASSLRQGLNTEAFF. The CDR3 DNA reads TGTGCCAGCAGCCTAAGACAGGGATTGAACACTGAAGCTTTCTTT.

This clone was seen once. This chain connects TRBV27 to TRBJ1-2; the D is unclear. Germline V CDR1 and CDR2: MNHEY, SMNVEV (reference sequence). The CDR3 is 14 amino acids. V was trimmed by 6 bases and J by 1 base, leaving 12 bases between them. The CDR3 reads CASSSSIRNYGYTF. CDR3 sequence (DNA): TGTGCCAGCAGCTCCTCCATCCGTAACTATGGCTACACCTTC.

The V call is TRBV5-1, the J call TRBJ2-5; 8 bases agree with TRBD2. CDR1 and CDR2 from the germline V gene are SGHRS and YFSETQ. This CDR3 spans 16 amino acids. V was pared by 4 bases and J by 0 bases, with 8 bases of the junction left unmatched. CDR3 loop: CASSARGAGYQETQYF. CDR3 bases: TGCGCCAGCAGCGCGCGGGGGGCCGGGTACCAAGAGACCCAGTACTTC. The full variable domain, with the rest looked up from reference TRBV5-1 and TRBJ2-5, is KAGVTQTPRYLIKTRGQQVTLSCSPISGHRSVSWYQQTPGQGLQFLFEYFSETQRNKGNFPGRFSGRQFSNSRSEMNVSTLELGDSALYLCASSARGAGYQETQYFGPGTRLLVL.

The chain carries TRBV5-1 and TRBJ1-1; tentative D call: TRBD1 (5 bases). Germline CDR1 is SGHRS and CDR2 is YFSETQ. The ends were cut back, 4 bases at V and 0 bases at J, with 13 bases in the middle. The CDR3 contains 15 residues. Here the CDR3 reads CASSPGGYLNTEAFF. CDR3 coding DNA: TGCGCCAGCAGCCCGGGGGGGTATCTGAACACTGAAGCTTTCTTT. The complete variable domain, with remaining parts taken from reference TRBV5-1 and TRBJ1-1, reads KAGVTQTPRYLIKTRGQQVTLSCSPISGHRSVSWYQQTPGQGLQFLFEYFSETQRNKGNFPGRFSGRQFSNSRSEMNVSTLELGDSALYLCASSPGGYLNTEAFFGQGTRLTVV.